The T cell receptor (beta chain) under discussion was sequenced for a study of OX40 agonist ivuxolimab in advanced cancers. Points from the study as a whole: There were also nonresponders showing low normalized T-cell clonal expansion.

On this clone itself: Its antigen is as yet unknown.

TCRdb's table, derived via immunoSEQ multiplex PCR, lists solely in-frame clones and lacks some. The sample records over 45,000 clones, about 82% being singletons. Sequencing used CD4+ or CD8+ T cells sorted from blood, obtained in a trial of the OX40 agonist ivuxolimab. The origin of this receptor is an adult with an advanced solid tumor such as melanoma, head and neck, liver or kidney cancer.

The CDR3 sequence is CASSRQGLAGGLSYEQYF. The DNA for the CDR3 is TGTGCCAGCAGCCGGCAGGGACTAGCGGGGGGCCTCTCCTACGAGCAGTACTTC. This sequence joins TRBV4-2 and TRBJ2-7, with TRBD2 identical over 15 bases. This CDR3 is built from 18 residues. Per germline, CDR1 LGHNA and CDR2 YNFKEQ. V shed 4 bases, J shed 0 bases, and the junction held 7 bases outside the gene matches.